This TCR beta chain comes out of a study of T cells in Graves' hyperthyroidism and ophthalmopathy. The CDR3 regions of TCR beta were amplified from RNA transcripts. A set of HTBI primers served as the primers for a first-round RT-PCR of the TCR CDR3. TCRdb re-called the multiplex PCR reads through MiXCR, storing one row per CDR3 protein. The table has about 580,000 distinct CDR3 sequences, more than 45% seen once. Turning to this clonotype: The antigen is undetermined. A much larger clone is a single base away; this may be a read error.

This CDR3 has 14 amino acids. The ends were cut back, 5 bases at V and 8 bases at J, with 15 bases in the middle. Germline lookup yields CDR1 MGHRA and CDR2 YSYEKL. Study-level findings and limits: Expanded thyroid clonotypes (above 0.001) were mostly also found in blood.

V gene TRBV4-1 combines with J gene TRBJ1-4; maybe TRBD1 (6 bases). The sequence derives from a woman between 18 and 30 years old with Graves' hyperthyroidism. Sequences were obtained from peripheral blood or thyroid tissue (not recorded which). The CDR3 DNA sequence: TGCGCCAGCAGCTCAGCCAGGGGTGAGGAAAAACTGTTTTTT. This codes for CASSSARGEEKLFF.